This T cell receptor beta chain was obtained from a study of identical twins. TCRdb re-analysed the 5' RACE reads in MiXCR, keeping a single row per CDR3 protein. The table records 350,000 or so distinct CDR3 sequences, about 12% of them present only once. This clonotype was seen a few times. Trimming pared 7 bases from V and 4 bases from J, leaving 24 bases between. Germline V gives CDR1 SGHAT, CDR2 FQNNGV. CDR3 size: 17 residues. The same sample was also studied in work on yellow fever vaccine responses in identical twins.

The genes are TRBV11-2 and TRBJ2-3, with D possibly TRBD1 on 5 matching bases. The TCR sequence derives from a woman aged 18-29 years in good health. Sequenced material: CD8+ T cells sorted from blood. Here the CDR3 DNA reads TGTGCCAGCACTACCCTTGGGGCTTACTTTGGTTCAGATACGCAGTATTTT. Translated, it gives CASTTLGAYFGSDTQYF.